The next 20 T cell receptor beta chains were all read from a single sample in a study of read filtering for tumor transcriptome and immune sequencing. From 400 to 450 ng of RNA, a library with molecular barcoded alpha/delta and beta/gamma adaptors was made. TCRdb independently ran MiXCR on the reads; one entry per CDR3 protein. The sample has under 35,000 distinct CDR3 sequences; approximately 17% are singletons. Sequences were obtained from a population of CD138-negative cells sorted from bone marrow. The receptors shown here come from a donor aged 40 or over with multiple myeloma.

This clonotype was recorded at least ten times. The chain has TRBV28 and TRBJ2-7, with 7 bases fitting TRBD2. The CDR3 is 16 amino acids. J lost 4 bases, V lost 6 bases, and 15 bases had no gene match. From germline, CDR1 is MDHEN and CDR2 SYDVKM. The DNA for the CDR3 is TGTGCCAGCAGCCCCCCCCGTGGCGGGAGTAGTTACGAGCAGTACTTC. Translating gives CASSPPRGGSSYEQYF.

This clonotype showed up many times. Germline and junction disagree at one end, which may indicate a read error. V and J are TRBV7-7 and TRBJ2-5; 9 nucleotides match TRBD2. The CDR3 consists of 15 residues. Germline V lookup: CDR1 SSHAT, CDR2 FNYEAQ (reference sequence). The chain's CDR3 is CASSLVAGGHETQYF. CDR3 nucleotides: TGTGCTAGCAGCTTAGTGGCGGGAGGGCATGAGACCCAGTACTTC.

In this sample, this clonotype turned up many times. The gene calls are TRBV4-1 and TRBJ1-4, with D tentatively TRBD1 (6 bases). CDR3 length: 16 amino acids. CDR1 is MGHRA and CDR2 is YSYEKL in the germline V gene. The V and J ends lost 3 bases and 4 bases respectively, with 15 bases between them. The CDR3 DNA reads TGCGCCAGCAGCCAGGACCGGGGGGCTAGTAATGAAAAACTGTTTTTT. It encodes CASSQDRGASNEKLFF.

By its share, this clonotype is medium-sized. The DNA for the CDR3 is TGCGCCAGCAGCCGAACAACAGGTGGGGCGACTGAAGCTTTCTTT. Its protein is CASSRTTGGATEAFF. V usage is TRBV4-1 and J usage is TRBJ1-1, with D perhaps matching TRBD1 (5 bases). The CDR3 consists of 15 residues. V was shortened by 4 bases and J by 5 bases, with 17 bases between the two germline ends. Germline values: CDR1 MGHRA, CDR2 YSYEKL.

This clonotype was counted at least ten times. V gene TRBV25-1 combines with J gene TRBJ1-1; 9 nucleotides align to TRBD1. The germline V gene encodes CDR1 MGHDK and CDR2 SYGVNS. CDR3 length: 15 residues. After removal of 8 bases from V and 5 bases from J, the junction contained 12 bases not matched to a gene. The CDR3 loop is CASLISGQGFTEAFF. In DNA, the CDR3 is TGTGCCAGCCTTATATCGGGACAGGGTTTTACTGAAGCTTTCTTT. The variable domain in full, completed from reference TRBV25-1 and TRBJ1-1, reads EADIYQTPRYLVIGTGKKITLECSQTMGHDKMYWYQQDPGMELHLIHYSYGVNSTEKGDLSSESTVSRIRTEHFPLTLESARPSHTSQYLCASLISGQGFTEAFFGQGTRLTVV.

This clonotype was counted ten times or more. The CDR3 DNA reads as TGCGCCAGCAGCCGCAGACAGACTTACACTGAAGCTTTCTTT. Its protein is CASSRRQTYTEAFF. The V and J genes are TRBV4-1 and TRBJ1-1; TRBD1 is a possible D gene (5 bases). There are 14 residues in the CDR3. Germline CDR1 and CDR2: MGHRA and YSYEKL. The V and J ends lost 4 bases and 3 bases respectively, with 12 bases between them.

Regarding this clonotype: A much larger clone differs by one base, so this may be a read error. CDR3 coding DNA: TGTGCCAGCACCGCATGGCTTACAGGGGGGAACGCTGAAGCTTTCTTT. Translation gives CASTAWLTGGNAEAFF. This chain connects TRBV12-3 or TRBV12-4 to TRBJ1-1, with 8 bases that match TRBD1. This CDR3 comprises 16 residues.

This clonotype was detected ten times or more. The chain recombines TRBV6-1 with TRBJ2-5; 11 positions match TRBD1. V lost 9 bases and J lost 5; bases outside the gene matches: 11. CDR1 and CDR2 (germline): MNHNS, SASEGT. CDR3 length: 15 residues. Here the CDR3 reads CASTFRDRGSETQYF. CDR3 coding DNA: TGTGCCAGTACGTTCCGGGACAGGGGGTCGGAGACCCAGTACTTC.

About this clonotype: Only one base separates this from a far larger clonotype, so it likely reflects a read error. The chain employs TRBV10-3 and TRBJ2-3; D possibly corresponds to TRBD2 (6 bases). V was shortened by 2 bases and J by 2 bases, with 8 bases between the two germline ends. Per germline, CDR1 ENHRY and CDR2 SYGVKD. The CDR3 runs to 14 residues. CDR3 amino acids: CAISEASDTDTQYF. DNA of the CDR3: TGTGCCATCAGTGAGGCTAGCGACACAGATACGCAGTATTTT.

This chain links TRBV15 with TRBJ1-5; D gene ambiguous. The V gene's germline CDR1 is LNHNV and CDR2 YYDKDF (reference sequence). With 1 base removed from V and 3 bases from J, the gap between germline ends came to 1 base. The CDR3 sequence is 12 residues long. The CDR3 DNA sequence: TGTGCCACCAGCAGAGCCAATCAGCCCCAGCATTTT. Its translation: CATSRANQPQHF.

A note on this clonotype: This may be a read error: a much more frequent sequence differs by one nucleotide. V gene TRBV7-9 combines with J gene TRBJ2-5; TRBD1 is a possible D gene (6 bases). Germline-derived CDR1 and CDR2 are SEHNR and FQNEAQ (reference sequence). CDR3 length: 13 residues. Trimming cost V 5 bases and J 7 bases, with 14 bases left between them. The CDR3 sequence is CASSELRGMTQYF. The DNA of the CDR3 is TGTGCCAGCAGCGAACTCAGGGGAATGACCCAGTACTTC.

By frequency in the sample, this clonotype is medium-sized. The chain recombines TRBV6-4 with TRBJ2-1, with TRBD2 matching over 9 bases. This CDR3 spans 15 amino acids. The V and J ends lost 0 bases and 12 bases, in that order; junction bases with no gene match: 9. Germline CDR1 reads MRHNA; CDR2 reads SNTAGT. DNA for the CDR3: TGTGCCAGCAGTGACTCGACTAGCGGAGGCCTGGGGCAGTTCTTC. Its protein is CASSDSTSGGLGQFF.

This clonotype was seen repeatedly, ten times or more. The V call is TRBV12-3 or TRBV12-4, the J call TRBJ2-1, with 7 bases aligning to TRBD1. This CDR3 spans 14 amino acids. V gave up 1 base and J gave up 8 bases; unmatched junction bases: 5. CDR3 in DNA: TGTGCCAGCAGTTTAGGACAGGGTGACGATGAGCAGTTCTTC. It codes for CASSLGQGDDEQFF.

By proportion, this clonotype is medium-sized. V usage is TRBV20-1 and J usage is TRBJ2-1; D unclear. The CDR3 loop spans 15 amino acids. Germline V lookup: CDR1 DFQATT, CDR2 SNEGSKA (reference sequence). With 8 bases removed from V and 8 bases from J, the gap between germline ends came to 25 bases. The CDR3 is CSPYTTQPLVDEQFF. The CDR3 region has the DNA TGCAGTCCGTATACTACCCAGCCTCTTGTAGATGAGCAGTTCTTC.

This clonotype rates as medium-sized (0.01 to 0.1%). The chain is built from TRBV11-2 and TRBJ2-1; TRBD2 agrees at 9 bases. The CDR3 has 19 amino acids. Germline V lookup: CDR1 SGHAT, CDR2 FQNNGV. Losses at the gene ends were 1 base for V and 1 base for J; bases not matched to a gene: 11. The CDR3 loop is CASSLGGVLAGESYNEQFF. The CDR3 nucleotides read TGTGCCAGCAGCTTAGGAGGGGTCTTAGCGGGAGAGTCCTACAATGAGCAGTTCTTC. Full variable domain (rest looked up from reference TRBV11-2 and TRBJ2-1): EAGVAQSPRYKIIEKRQSVAFWCNPISGHATLYWYQQILGQGPKLLIQFQNNGVVDDSQLPKDRFSAERLKGVDSTLKIQPAKLEDSAVYLCASSLGGVLAGESYNEQFFGPGTRLTVL.

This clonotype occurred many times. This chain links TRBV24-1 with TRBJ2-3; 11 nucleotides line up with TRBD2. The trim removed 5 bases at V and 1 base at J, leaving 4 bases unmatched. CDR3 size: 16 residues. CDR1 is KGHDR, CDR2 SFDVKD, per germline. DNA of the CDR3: TGTGCCACCAGTGTCCTAGCGGGGGGTCGCACAGATACGCAGTATTTT. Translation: CATSVLAGGRTDTQYF.

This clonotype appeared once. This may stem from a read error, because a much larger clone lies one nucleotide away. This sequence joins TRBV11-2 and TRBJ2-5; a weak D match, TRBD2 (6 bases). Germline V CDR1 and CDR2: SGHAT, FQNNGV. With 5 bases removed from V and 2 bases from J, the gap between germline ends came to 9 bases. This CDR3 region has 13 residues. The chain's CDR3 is CASSGDLQETQYF. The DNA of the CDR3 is TGTGCCAGCAGCGGGGACTTGCAAGAGACCCAGTACTTC.

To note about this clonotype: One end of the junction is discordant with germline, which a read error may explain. CDR3 DNA sequence: TGTGCCGGCAGCCCCCTGACTAGCGACCTACGCGAGCAGTACTTC. It codes for CAGSPLTSDLREQYF. This rearrangement joins TRBV28 to TRBJ2-7; 8 bases are shared with TRBD2. Germline V CDR1 and CDR2: MDHEN, SYDVKM. This CDR3 comprises 15 residues. Combining the CDR3 with reference TRBV28 and TRBJ2-7 gives the whole variable domain DVKVTQSSRYLVKRTGEKVFLECVQDMDHENMFWYRQDPGLGLRLIYFSYDVKMKEKGDIPEGYSVSREKKERFSLILESASTNQTSMYLCAGSPLTSDLREQYFGPGTRLTVT.

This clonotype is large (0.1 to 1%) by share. CDR3 in amino acids: CASSIRGRAGNEQFF. The CDR3 DNA reads as TGTGCCAGCAGTATAAGAGGGAGGGCCGGCAATGAGCAGTTCTTC. The chain has TRBV6-5 and TRBJ2-1, with 7 bases matching TRBD2. Germline values: CDR1 MNHEY, CDR2 SVGAGI. The CDR3 length is 15 residues. After removal of 5 bases from V and 6 bases from J, the junction contained 10 bases not matched to a gene.

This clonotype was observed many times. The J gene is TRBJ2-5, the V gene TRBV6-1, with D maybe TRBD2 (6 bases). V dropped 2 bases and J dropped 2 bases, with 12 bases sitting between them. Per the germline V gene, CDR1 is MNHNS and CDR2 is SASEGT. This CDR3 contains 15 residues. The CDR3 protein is CASSESSGGQETQYF. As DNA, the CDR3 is TGTGCCAGCAGTGAAAGCTCCGGGGGTCAAGAGACCCAGTACTTC.